A selection of T cell receptor beta chains follows, all from one sample in a study of identical twins. TCRdb processed the 5' RACE reads anew with MiXCR; each CDR3 protein has one entry. The sample shows around 470,000 distinct CDR3 sequences, 12% to 15% of them seen only once. This sample was shared with a second study, whose subject was yellow fever vaccine responses in identical twins.

The sequenced material came from CD4+ T cells sorted from blood. The receptors were sampled from a woman aged 18-35 years in good health. Each CDR3 is given with its conserved first and last residue. The order of the fields is CDR3 DNA, CDR3 protein, J gene, clone size, V gene, D gene. D genes are given only for firm matches. Rows may omit the clone size; those that give it use once, few, many or a size class.

TGTGCCAGCAGTTACTCAAAAGCTTCTGGGGCCAACGTCCTGACTTTC | CASSYSKASGANVLTF | TRBJ2-6 | few | TRBV6-5 | -
TGTGCCAGCAGCCAAGCCGGACAGGGCTATGGCTACACCTTC | CASSQAGQGYGYTF | TRBJ1-2 | once | TRBV7-9 | TRBD1
TGTGCCAGCAGTTACTCGAGGACTAGAGGGGGCGAGACCCAGTACTTC | CASSYSRTRGGETQYF | TRBJ2-5 | - | TRBV6-2/TRBV6-3 | -
TGTGCCAGCGTGGGCCGGAGCTCCTACAATGAGCAGTTCTTC | CASVGRSSYNEQFF | TRBJ2-1 | few | TRBV28 | -
TGTGCCATCAGGGGAGGGCGACAGGAGGAGGAGACCCAGTACTTC | CAIRGGRQEEETQYF | TRBJ2-5 | - | TRBV10-3 | -
TGTGCCAGCAGCTTAGTTCGCTGGTACAGAAACACAGATACGCAGTATTTT | CASSLVRWYRNTDTQYF | TRBJ2-3 | few | TRBV7-2 | -
TGCGCCAGCAGCCAAGGGGGACTAGCGGAGCGCAACACCGGGGAGCTGTTTTTT | CASSQGGLAERNTGELFF | TRBJ2-2 | - | TRBV4-1 | TRBD2
TGCGCCAGCAGTGCGGGAGTCACAGATACGCAGTATTTT | CASSAGVTDTQYF | TRBJ2-3 | many | TRBV10-1 | -
TGCGCCAGCAGCCAAGAAGTGGGGCGGGGGGGCCGGGATGAGCAGTTCTTC | CASSQEVGRGGRDEQFF | TRBJ2-1 | - | TRBV4-1 | TRBD2
TGTGCCATCAGGGGGGGGACTAGCAATGAGCAGTTCTTC | CAIRGGTSNEQFF | TRBJ2-1 | few | TRBV10-3 | TRBD2
TGTGCCAGCACCAACCAGGCGGGGCCGGGCCGGGAGCTGTTTTTT | CASTNQAGPGRELFF | TRBJ2-2 | - | TRBV28 | -
TGTGCCAGCAGCTTGATACCTAAAGAGACCCAGTACTTC | CASSLIPKETQYF | TRBJ2-5 | - | TRBV5-4 | -
TGCACCCCCGCGTTGGGTCATGGCTACACCTTC | CTPALGHGYTF | TRBJ1-2 | - | TRBV20-1 | -
TGTGCCAGCAGCTTGATCGGGGCCAGGAGCACAGATACGCAGTATTTT | CASSLIGARSTDTQYF | TRBJ2-3 | many | TRBV7-9 | -
TGTGCCAGCAGTCCCCGGTCTCTATCGGGGGGATTCACAGATACGCAGTATTTT | CASSPRSLSGGFTDTQYF | TRBJ2-3 | - | TRBV27 | TRBD2
TGTGCCAGCAGCCCGGGACAGAATAGCAATCAGCCCCAGCATTTT | CASSPGQNSNQPQHF | TRBJ1-5 | - | TRBV11-2 | TRBD1
TGTGCCAGCAGGGTCAGGGATGAAGCTTTCTTT | CASRVRDEAFF | TRBJ1-1 | many | TRBV12-3/TRBV12-4 | -
TGTGCCAGCAGCTCGATCCCCTCCGGGACAGGGAGGGCCGGGGAGCTGTTTTTT | CASSSIPSGTGRAGELFF | TRBJ2-2 | - | TRBV5-6 | TRBD1
TGCGCCAGCACCAAGGGGGGACAAGAGACCCAGTACTTC | CASTKGGQETQYF | TRBJ2-5 | - | TRBV5-1 | -
TGTGCCAGCAGGGGACAGGCCTACGAGCAGTACTTC | CASRGQAYEQYF | TRBJ2-7 | - | TRBV6-5 | TRBD1
TGTGCCAGCAGCCCAAAGGGACAGCCGCAAGACACCGGGGAGCTGTTTTTT | CASSPKGQPQDTGELFF | TRBJ2-2 | - | TRBV7-2 | TRBD1
TGTGCCAGCAAATTCGACAGGATGGGCAATGAGCAGTTCTTC | CASKFDRMGNEQFF | TRBJ2-1 | - | TRBV6-1 | -
TGTGCCAGCAGTGAACAGGGACTGAGCTCCTACAATGAGCAGTTCTTC | CASSEQGLSSYNEQFF | TRBJ2-1 | few | TRBV6-4 | -
TGTGCCAGCAGTCCCCGGGGTAGCGGAGGGCAAGAGACCCAGTACTTC | CASSPRGSGGQETQYF | TRBJ2-5 | - | TRBV6-2/TRBV6-3 | -
TGCGCCAGCCCTTACTCTACTCGGGACCGAAAATATAACTATGGCTACACCTTC | CASPYSTRDRKYNYGYTF | TRBJ1-2 | - | TRBV5-1 | -
TGCGCCAGCAGTGAACCGGGACTAGCGTCCGCAGATACGCAGTATTTT | CASSEPGLASADTQYF | TRBJ2-3 | many | TRBV10-2 | TRBD2
TGTGCCAGCAGCTTAGGAACAGGACTCTTAACCTACAATGAGCAGTTCTTC | CASSLGTGLLTYNEQFF | TRBJ2-1 | - | TRBV7-8 | -
TGTGCCAGCAGTGAACGACGGAGAGCCTACGAGCAGTACTTC | CASSERRRAYEQYF | TRBJ2-7 | - | TRBV6-1 | -
TGTGCCACCAGCCGAGGGACAGGGGGTTCGGGCCAAGAGACCCAGTACTTC | CATSRGTGGSGQETQYF | TRBJ2-5 | few | TRBV15 | TRBD1
TGTGCCAGCAGTTACCGTCTTTCAGATACGCAGTATTTT | CASSYRLSDTQYF | TRBJ2-3 | few | TRBV6-2/TRBV6-3 | -
TGCGCCAGCAGCTCGGAACAGCTAAACACCGGGGAGCTGTTTTTT | CASSSEQLNTGELFF | TRBJ2-2 | many | TRBV5-1 | -
TGTGCCAGCAGCTACGGCGCGGGCCAAGATACGCAGTATTTT | CASSYGAGQDTQYF | TRBJ2-3 | - | TRBV7-9 | -
TGTGCCTGGAGTGTAGTGGTAGCGGGGGGCACCGGGGAGCTGTTTTTT | CAWSVVVAGGTGELFF | TRBJ2-2 | many | TRBV30 | TRBD2
TGTGCCAGCAGCCGGGGACAGACCTCCTACAATGAGCAGTTCTTC | CASSRGQTSYNEQFF | TRBJ2-1 | few | TRBV7-2 | TRBD1
TGTGCCAGCAGTTACGCCGGTCTGACGACCTACGAGCAGTACTTC | CASSYAGLTTYEQYF | TRBJ2-7 | few | TRBV6-5 | -
TGTGCCACCAGCAGAGTTTGGTCAGGGAACACCGGGGAGCTGTTTTTT | CATSRVWSGNTGELFF | TRBJ2-2 | few | TRBV15 | -
TGTGCCAGTAGTATGACCCAAACAACAGATACGCAGTATTTT | CASSMTQTTDTQYF | TRBJ2-3 | - | TRBV19 | -
TGTGCCAGCAGCACCCCGGGGGGGCGGATGTACTCCTACGAGCAGTACTTC | CASSTPGGRMYSYEQYF | TRBJ2-7 | - | TRBV7-6 | TRBD2
TGTGCCACAGGAATTTTAAAGCGGGAGAAGGACAATGAGCAGTTCTTC | CATGILKREKDNEQFF | TRBJ2-1 | few | TRBV12-3/TRBV12-4 | TRBD2
TGTGCCAGCAGCAGGCGGGGGGATAGCACAGATACGCAGTATTTT | CASSRRGDSTDTQYF | TRBJ2-3 | - | TRBV12-3/TRBV12-4 | TRBD2
TGCGCCAGCAGCCGGAACCCCTCCGGGGTCTACAATGAGCAGTTCTTC | CASSRNPSGVYNEQFF | TRBJ2-1 | - | TRBV4-3 | -
TGTGCCAGCAGTACAGAAAGCTACGAGCAGTACTTC | CASSTESYEQYF | TRBJ2-7 | many | TRBV6-1 | -
TGTGCCAGCAGCTTAGCCTACGAGTGGGACGGTGTACAAGAGACCCAGTACTTC | CASSLAYEWDGVQETQYF | TRBJ2-5 | few | TRBV7-2 | -
TGTGCCAGCAGCTTGAGAAGCGGGAGCTTCCCCACAGATACGCAGTATTTT | CASSLRSGSFPTDTQYF | TRBJ2-3 | few | TRBV7-2 | TRBD2
TGCAGCGTTCCGCTGCTGGACAGTAGCACAGATACGCAGTATTTT | CSVPLLDSSTDTQYF | TRBJ2-3 | - | TRBV29-1 | -
TGTGCCAGCAGCCGACAGGGTTCACCTAGCACAGATACGCAGTATTTT | CASSRQGSPSTDTQYF | TRBJ2-3 | few | TRBV11-2 | TRBD1
TGTGCCAGCAGTGAAAGAGAGGCAGGGACGAGTGGCTACACCTTC | CASSEREAGTSGYTF | TRBJ1-2 | few | TRBV2 | -
TGTGCCAGCAGCTTGAACACCCCGAACACCGGGGAGCTGTTTTTT | CASSLNTPNTGELFF | TRBJ2-2 | - | TRBV7-8 | -
TGTGCCAGCAGCTTGGGGACAGGGGGTAATGAAAAACTGTTTTTT | CASSLGTGGNEKLFF | TRBJ1-4 | few | TRBV7-9 | TRBD1
TGTGCCAGCAGCTTAATGGGGGTGATGGAAGAGACCCAGTACTTC | CASSLMGVMEETQYF | TRBJ2-5 | - | TRBV7-2 | -
TGTGCCAGCAGCCAAGATGGGACTAATCGATACAATGAGCAGTTCTTC | CASSQDGTNRYNEQFF | TRBJ2-1 | once | TRBV4-2 | TRBD2